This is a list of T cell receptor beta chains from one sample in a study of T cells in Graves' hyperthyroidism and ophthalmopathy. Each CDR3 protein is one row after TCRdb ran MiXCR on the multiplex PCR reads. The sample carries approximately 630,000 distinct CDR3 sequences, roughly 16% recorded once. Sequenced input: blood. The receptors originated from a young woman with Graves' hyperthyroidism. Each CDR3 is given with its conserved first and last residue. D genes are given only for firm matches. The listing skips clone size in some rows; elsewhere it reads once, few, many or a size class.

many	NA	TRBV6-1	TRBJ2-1	CASSDAGEGYNEQFF	TGTGCCAGCAGCGATGCAGGGGAAGGGTACAATGAGCAGTTCTTC
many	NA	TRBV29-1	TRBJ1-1	CSVDQGEGTEAFF	TGCAGCGTTGATCAGGGCGAAGGCACTGAAGCTTTCTTT
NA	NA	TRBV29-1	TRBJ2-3	CSVGTGLADTQYF	TGCAGCGTAGGGACTGGCTTGGCAGATACGCAGTATTTT
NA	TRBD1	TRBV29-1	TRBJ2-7	CSVDPGQGAREQYF	TGCAGCGTTGACCCGGGACAGGGGGCACGCGAGCAGTACTTC
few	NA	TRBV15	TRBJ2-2	CATRQPGQPNTGELFF	TGTGCCACCAGGCAACCCGGACAGCCTAACACCGGGGAGCTGTTTTTT
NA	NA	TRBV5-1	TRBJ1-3	CASSMDSSGNSIYF	TGCGCCAGCAGCATGGACAGCTCTGGAAACAGCATATATTTT
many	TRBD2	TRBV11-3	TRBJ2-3	CASSLNSGKTDTQYF	TGTGCCAGCAGCTTGAATAGCGGGAAAACAGATACGCAGTATTTT
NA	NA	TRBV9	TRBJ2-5	CASSVAAGRETQYF	TGTGCCAGCAGCGTAGCGGCGGGAAGGGAGACCCAGTACTTC
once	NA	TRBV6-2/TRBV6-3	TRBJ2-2	CASSYDTRKTGELFF	TGTGCCAGCAGTTACGACACGAGGAAGACCGGGGAGCTGTTTTTT
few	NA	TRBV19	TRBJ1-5	CASSPGFQPQHF	TGTGCCAGTAGTCCGGGGTTCCAGCCCCAGCATTTT
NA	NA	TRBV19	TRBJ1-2	CATSIGFINYGYTF	TGTGCCACTAGTATTGGATTCATTAACTATGGCTACACCTTC
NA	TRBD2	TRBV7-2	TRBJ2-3	CASRGLAISLLTTTDTQYF	TGTGCCAGCAGGGGACTAGCGATCTCACTACTGACTACCACAGATACGCAGTATTTT
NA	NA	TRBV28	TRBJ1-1	CASHWRGSGTEAFF	TGTGCCAGCCATTGGCGAGGTTCGGGGACTGAAGCTTTCTTT
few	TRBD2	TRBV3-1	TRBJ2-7	CASSQVAGGPAYEQYF	TGTGCCAGCAGCCAAGTAGCGGGAGGGCCCGCCTACGAGCAGTACTTC
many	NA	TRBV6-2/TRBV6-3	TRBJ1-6	CASTLFGGGSPLHF	TGTGCCAGCACTCTGTTCGGGGGTGGATCACCCCTCCACTTT
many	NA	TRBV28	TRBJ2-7	CASRIAENFSYEQYF	TGTGCCAGCAGGATAGCGGAAAATTTCTCCTACGAGCAGTACTTC
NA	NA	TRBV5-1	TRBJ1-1	CASSLGTQGGDTEAFF	TGCGCCAGCAGCTTGGGGACACAGGGCGGGGACACTGAAGCTTTCTTT
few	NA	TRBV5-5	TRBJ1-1	CASSLSPPFEGMNTEAFF	TGTGCCAGCAGCTTGAGTCCCCCTTTCGAGGGAATGAACACTGAAGCTTTCTTT
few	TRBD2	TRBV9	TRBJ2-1	CASSVVGAGVEQFF	TGTGCCAGCAGCGTAGTCGGAGCGGGAGTCGAGCAGTTCTTC
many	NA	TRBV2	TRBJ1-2	CASSEDRTNYGYTF	TGTGCCAGCAGTGAGGACAGAACTAACTATGGCTACACCTTC
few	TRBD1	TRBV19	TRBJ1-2	CASSIGQGSGYTF	TGTGCCAGTAGTATAGGACAGGGATCAGGCTACACCTTC
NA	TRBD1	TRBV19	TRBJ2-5	CASSSPGTGGTETQYF	TGTGCCAGTAGTTCCCCCGGGACAGGGGGCACGGAGACCCAGTACTTC
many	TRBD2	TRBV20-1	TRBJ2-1	CSARTSGRQSNEQFF	TGCAGTGCTAGGACTAGCGGGAGACAGAGTAATGAGCAGTTCTTC
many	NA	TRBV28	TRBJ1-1	CASSLFRLNTEAFF	TGTGCCAGCAGTTTATTCAGATTGAACACTGAAGCTTTCTTT
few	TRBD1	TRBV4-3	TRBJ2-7	CASSQDHRGEYEQYF	TGCGCCAGCAGCCAAGATCACAGGGGGGAATACGAGCAGTACTTC
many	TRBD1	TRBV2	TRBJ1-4	CASSLDRGEKLFF	TGTGCCAGCAGCCTGGACAGGGGTGAAAAACTGTTTTTT
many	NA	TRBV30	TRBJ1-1	CAWDGPGTEAFF	TGTGCCTGGGACGGCCCGGGCACTGAAGCTTTCTTT